This T cell receptor beta chain was observed in a study of blood T cell repertoires in COVID-19. This clone was seen only once. Participants had their cohort set by participant-reported clinical history. Symptom resolution, clearance, or two negative PCRs marked donors in Cohort 3 as recovered. The repertoire was sequenced with immunoSEQ multiplex PCR; TCRdb's copy has only in-frame clones and lacks some. The sample records roughly 150,000 clones, under 90% being singletons. V dropped 2 bases and J dropped 0 bases, with 11 bases sitting between them. This CDR3 is built from 15 residues. Germline V gene lookup returns CDR1 SGHTS and CDR2 YDEGEE.

The receptor comes from a man in his forties or fifties who had recovered from COVID-19. The chain is built from TRBV5-8 and TRBJ1-2; no clear D gene. Sequencing was done on a sample of PBMCs or T cells enriched from blood (not recorded which). CDR3 in amino acids: CASSFREPANYGYTF. CDR3 coding DNA: TGTGCCAGCAGCTTTCGAGAACCTGCTAACTATGGCTACACCTTC.